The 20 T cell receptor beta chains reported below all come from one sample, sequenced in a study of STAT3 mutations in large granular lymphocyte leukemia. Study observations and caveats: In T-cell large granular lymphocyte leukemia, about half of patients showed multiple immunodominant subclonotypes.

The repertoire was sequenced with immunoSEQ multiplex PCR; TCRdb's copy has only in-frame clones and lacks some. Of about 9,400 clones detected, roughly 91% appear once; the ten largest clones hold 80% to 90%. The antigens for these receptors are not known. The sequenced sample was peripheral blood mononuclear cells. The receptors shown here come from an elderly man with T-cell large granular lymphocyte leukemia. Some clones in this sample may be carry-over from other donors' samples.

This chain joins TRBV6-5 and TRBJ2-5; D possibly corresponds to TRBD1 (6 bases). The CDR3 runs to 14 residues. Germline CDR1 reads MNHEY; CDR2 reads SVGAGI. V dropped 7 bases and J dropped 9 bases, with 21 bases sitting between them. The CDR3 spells CASNRDTGQGAQYF. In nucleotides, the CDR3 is TGTGCCAGCAACCGGGACACGGGACAAGGGGCCCAGTACTTC.

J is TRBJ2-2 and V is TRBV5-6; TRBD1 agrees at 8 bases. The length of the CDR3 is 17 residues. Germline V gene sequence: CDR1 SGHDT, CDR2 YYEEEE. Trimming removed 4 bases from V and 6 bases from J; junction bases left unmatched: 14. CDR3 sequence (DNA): TGTGCCAGCAGCCCCGCCCCGGGCAGGGGGCGGTCCGGGGAGCTGTTTTTT. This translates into CASSPAPGRGRSGELFF.

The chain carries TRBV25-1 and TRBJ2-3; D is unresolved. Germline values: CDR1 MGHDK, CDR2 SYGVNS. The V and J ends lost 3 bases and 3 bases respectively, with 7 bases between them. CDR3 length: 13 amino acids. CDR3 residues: CASSEYGTDTQYF. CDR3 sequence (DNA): TGTGCCAGCAGTGAGTACGGGACAGATACGCAGTATTTT.

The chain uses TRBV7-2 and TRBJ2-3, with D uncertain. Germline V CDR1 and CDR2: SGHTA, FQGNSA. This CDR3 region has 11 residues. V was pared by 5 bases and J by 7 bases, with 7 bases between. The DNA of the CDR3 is TGTGCCAGCAGCCTCACTAATACGCAGTATTTT. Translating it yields CASSLTNTQYF.

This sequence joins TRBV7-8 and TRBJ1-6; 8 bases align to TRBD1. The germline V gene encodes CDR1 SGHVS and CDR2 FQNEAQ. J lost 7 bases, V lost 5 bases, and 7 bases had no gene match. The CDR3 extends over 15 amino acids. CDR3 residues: CASSIRTGQNSPLHF. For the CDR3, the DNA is TGTGCCAGCAGCATCAGGACAGGGCAAAATTCACCCCTCCACTTT.

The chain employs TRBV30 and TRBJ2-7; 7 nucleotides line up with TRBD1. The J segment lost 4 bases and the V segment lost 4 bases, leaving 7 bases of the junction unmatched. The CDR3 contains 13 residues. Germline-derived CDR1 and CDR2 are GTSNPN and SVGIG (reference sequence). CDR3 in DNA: TGTGCCTGGACCCGACAGGGATTATACGAGCAGTACTTC. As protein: CAWTRQGLYEQYF. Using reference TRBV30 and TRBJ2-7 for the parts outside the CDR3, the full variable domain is SQTIHQWPATLVQPVGSPLSLECTVEGTSNPNLYWYRQAAGRGLQLLFYSVGIGQISSEVPQNLSASRPQDRQFILSSKKLLLSDSGFYLCAWTRQGLYEQYFGPGTRLTVT.

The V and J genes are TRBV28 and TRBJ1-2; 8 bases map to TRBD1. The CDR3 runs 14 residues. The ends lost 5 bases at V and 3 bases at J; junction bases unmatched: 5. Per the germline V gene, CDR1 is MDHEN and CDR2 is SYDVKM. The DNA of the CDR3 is TGTGCCAGCAGTCACAGGGGGTTTGACTATGGCTACACCTTC. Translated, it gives CASSHRGFDYGYTF.

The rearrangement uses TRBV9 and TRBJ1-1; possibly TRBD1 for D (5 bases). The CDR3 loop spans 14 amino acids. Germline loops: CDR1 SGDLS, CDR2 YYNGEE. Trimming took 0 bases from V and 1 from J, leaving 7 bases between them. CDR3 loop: CASSVGRENTEAFF. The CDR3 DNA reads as TGTGCCAGCAGCGTAGGCAGGGAGAACACTGAAGCTTTCTTT. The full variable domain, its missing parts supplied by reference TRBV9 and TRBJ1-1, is DSGVTQTPKHLITATGQRVTLRCSPRSGDLSVYWYQQSLDQGLQFLIQYYNGEERAKGNILERFSAQQFPDLHSELNLSSLELGDSALYFCASSVGRENTEAFFGQGTRLTVV.

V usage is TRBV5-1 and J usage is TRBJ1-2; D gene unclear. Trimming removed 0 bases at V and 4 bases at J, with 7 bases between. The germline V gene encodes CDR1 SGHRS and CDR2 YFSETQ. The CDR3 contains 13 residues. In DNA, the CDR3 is TGCGCCAGCAGCTTGGGTGGTAGCTATGGCTACACCTTC. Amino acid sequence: CASSLGGSYGYTF.

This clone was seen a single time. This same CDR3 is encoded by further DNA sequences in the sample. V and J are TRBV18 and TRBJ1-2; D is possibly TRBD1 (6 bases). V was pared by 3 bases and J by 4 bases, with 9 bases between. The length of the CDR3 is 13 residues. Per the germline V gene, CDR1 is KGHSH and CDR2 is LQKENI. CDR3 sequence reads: CASSPGQTYGYTF. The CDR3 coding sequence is TGTGCCAGCTCACCTGGACAGACCTATGGCTACACCTTC.

The DNA for the CDR3 is TGTGCCAGCTCACAAACAGCAAACCTGAACACTGAAGCTTTCTTT. Protein: CASSQTANLNTEAFF. The rearrangement uses TRBV18 and TRBJ1-1, with D hard to call. Germline assignment: CDR1 KGHSH and CDR2 LQKENI. The length of the CDR3 is 15 residues. Trimming shortened V by 4 bases and J by 0 bases, and 12 bases separated the two germline ends.

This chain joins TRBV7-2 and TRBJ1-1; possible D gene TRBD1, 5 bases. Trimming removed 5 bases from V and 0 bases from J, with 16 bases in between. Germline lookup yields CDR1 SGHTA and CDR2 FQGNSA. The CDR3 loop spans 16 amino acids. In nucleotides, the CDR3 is TGTGCCAGCAGCAGAGAAGGGTCAGGGCTGAACACTGAAGCTTTCTTT. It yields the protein CASSREGSGLNTEAFF.

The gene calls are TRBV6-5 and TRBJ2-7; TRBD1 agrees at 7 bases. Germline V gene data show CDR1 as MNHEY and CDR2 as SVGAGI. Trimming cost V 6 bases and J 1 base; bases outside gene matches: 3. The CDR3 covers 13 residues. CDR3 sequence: CASRETGSYEQYF. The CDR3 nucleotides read TGTGCCAGCAGGGAGACAGGGTCCTACGAGCAGTACTTC.

The CDR3 region has the DNA TGCGCCAGCAGCTTAGGACAGGGTTCCACCGGGGAGCTGTTTTTT. It translates to CASSLGQGSTGELFF. The chain joins TRBV5-1 to TRBJ2-2; 8 nucleotides line up with TRBD1. Germline loops: CDR1 SGHRS, CDR2 YFSETQ. This CDR3 contains 15 residues. After removal of 2 bases from V and 4 bases from J, the junction contained 4 bases not matched to a gene.

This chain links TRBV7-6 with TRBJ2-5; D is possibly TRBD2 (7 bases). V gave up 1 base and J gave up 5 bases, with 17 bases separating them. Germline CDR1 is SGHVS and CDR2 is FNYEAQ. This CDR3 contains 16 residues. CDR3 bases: TGTGCCAGCAGCTTAGGGGCTGGCGGGGGCGGTGAGACCCAGTACTTC. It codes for CASSLGAGGGGETQYF.

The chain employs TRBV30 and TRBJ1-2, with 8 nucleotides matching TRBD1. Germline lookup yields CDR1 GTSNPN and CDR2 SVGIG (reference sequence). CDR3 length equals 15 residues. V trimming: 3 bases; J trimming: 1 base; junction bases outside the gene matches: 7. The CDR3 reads CAWSKTGAFNYGYTF. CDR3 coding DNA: TGTGCCTGGAGCAAGACAGGGGCCTTTAACTATGGCTACACCTTC.

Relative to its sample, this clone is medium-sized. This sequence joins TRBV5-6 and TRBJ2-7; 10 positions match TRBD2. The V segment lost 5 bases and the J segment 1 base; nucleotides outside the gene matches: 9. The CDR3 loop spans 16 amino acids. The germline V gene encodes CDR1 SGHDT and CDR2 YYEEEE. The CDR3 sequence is CASSLGLAVRSYEQYF. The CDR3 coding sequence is TGTGCCAGCAGTCTAGGACTAGCGGTTAGGTCCTACGAGCAGTACTTC.

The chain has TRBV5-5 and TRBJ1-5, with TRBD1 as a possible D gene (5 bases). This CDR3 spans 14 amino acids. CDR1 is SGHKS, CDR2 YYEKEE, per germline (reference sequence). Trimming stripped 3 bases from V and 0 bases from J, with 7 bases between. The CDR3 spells CASSYGHSNQPQHF. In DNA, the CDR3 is TGTGCCAGCAGCTACGGACATAGCAATCAGCCCCAGCATTTT.

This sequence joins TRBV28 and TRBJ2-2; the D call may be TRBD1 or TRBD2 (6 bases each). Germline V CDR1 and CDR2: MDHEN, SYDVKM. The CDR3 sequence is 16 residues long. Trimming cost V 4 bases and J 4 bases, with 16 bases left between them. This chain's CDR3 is CASSSPGAHLTGELFF. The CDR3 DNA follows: TGTGCCAGCAGTTCCCCGGGGGCGCATCTCACCGGGGAGCTGTTTTTT.

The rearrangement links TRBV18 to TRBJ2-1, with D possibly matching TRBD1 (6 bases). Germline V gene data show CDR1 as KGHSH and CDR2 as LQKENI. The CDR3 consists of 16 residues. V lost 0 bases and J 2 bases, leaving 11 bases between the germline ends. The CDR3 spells CASSPPGQTAYNEQFF. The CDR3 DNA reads TGTGCCAGCTCACCACCGGGACAAACCGCCTACAATGAGCAGTTCTTC.